This T cell receptor (beta chain) was recovered during a study of cytomegalovirus exposure and HLA in healthy donors (dated by TCRdb to the late 2010s). General notes on the study: The roughly 700 repertoires of the first cohort and the 120 validation repertoires were produced on the same platform, according to a later analysis. The aim of the study was to test whether cataloging public T cell receptors could identify signatures of past pathogen exposure. A separate validation cohort of approximately 130 different subjects was used in addition to the 666-subject first cohort. The study combined high-throughput TCR immunosequencing, statistical association of individual TCRs with disease status, and machine learning to predict cytomegalovirus infection status. Here is what the overall study found, with its caveats: A total of fewer than 200 TCR beta chains were listed by the study as associated with cytomegalovirus. Three of the identified cytomegalovirus-associated TCR beta chains were confirmed in vitro to be specific for cytomegalovirus antigens. A later analysis had no HLA typing for the validation cohort, so co-occurrence there was scored across all 110 or so repertoires. In a later analysis, TCRs clustered in the first cohort were found to also tend to co-occur in the roughly 120 validation repertoires, with around 94% of cluster scores above 0. The authors suggested that the approach could potentially be extended to other disease states and immunological phenotypes. While some public TCRs were present in many individuals, most TCR sequences turned up only very rarely across donors. Cytomegalovirus status was reported to be diagnosed by the classifier with high specificity and sensitivity in both the original and validation cohorts.

V lost 4 bases and J lost 1 base, and the count of bases not matched to a germline gene is 8. The CDR3 has 15 amino acids, counting the end cysteine and phenylalanine. Only CDR3 DNA is held: 45 bases, read in frame from base 1. The germline V gene (reference sequence) sets CDR1 to SGHNT and CDR2 to YYREEE. Library creation used the immunoSEQ multiplex PCR assay. In the original analysis: A statistical classification framework was built for diagnosing cytomegalovirus status from the catalog of TCR beta chain sequences. TCRdb took this table from immuneACCESS and kept in-frame rearrangements with V and J called. Such tables lack part of the clones; where checked against another copy, unresolved V genes explain under half of the gap, and the rest is unexplained. That table supplies the V and J calls and clone size; D and trimming were determined from the DNA. The table for this sample lists fewer than 250,000 clones; approximately 80% of them were counted only once. The top ten hold more than 12% of the sample.

This clone occurred a few times. The target of this receptor is not known. The sample holds no much larger clone one base away, and base qualities are not on file. The donors were included in the validation cohort of some 120 subjects, a group kept apart from the roughly 730-subject first cohort. The TCR was taken from a woman aged 25 to 39 in good health and CMV-seropositive. This sequence uses TRBV5-4 and TRBJ2-7; the junction holds 7 bases that match TRBD1. Sample: PBMCs. Read as DNA, the sequence is TGTGCCAGCAGCCGAGACAGGGAATCGTCCTACGAGCAGTACTTC. Its product reads: CASSRDRESSYEQYF. Full variable domain (CDR3 extended with the reference TRBV5-4 and TRBJ2-7 proteins): ETGVTQSPTHLIKTRGQQVTLRCSSQSGHNTVSWYQQALGQGPQFIFQYYREEENGRGNFPPRFSGLQFPNYSSELNVNALELDDSALYLCASSRDRESSYEQYFGPGTRLTVT.